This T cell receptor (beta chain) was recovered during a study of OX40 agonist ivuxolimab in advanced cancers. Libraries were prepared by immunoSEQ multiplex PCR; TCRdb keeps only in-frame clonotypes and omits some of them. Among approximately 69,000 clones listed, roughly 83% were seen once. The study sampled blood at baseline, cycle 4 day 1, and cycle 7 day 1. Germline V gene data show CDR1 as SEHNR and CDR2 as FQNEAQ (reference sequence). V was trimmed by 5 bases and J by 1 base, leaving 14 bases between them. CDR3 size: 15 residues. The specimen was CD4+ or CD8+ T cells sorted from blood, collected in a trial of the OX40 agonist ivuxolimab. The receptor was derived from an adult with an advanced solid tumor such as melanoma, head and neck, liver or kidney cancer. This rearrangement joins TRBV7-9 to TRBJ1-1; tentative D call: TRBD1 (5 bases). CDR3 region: CASSLDSLENTEAFF. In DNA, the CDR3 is TGTGCCAGCAGCCTAGACAGCCTCGAGAACACTGAAGCTTTCTTT.